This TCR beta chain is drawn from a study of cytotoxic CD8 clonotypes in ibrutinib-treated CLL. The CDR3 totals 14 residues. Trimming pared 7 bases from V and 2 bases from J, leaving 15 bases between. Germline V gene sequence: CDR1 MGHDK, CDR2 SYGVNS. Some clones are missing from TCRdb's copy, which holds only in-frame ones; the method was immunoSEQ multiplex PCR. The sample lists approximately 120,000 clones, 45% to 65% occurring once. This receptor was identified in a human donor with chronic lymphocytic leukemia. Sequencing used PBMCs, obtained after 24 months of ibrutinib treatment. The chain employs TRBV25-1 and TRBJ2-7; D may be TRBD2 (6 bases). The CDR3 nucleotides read TGTGCCAGCACCCCGGCGGGGTCAGCCTACGAGCAGTACTTC. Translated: CASTPAGSAYEQYF.